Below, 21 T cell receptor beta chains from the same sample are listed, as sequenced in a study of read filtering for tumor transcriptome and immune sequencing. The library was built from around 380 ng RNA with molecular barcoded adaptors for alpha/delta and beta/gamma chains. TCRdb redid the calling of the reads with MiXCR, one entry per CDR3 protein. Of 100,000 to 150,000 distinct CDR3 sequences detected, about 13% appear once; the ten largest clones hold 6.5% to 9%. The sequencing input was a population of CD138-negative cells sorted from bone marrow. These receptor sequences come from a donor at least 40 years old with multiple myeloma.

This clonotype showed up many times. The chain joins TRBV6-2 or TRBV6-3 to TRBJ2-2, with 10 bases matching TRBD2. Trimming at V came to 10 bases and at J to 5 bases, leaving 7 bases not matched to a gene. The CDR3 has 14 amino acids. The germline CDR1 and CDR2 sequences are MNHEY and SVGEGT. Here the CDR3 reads CATALAGNTGELFF. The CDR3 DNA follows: TGTGCCACCGCACTAGCGGGAAATACCGGGGAGCTGTTTTTT.

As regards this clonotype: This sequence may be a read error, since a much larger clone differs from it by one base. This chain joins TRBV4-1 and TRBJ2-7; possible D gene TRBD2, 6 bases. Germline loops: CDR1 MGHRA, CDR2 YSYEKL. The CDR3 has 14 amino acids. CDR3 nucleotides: TGCGCCAGCGGCCAGAGGGGACTCGGCTACGAGCAGTACTTC. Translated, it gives CASGQRGLGYEQYF.

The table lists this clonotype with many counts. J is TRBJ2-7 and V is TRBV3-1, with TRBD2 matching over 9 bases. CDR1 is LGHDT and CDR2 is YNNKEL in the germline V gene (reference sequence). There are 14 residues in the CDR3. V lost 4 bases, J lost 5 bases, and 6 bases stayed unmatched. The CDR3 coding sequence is TGTGCCAGCAGCCGAGCGGGAGGCCGTGACGAGCAGTACTTC. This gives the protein CASSRAGGRDEQYF.

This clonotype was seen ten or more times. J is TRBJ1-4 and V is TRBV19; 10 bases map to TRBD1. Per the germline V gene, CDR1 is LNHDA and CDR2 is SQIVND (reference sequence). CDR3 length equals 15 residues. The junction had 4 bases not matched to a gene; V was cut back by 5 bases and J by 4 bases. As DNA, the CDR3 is TGTGCCAGTAGTGTGGACAGGGGGAATAATGAAAAACTGTTTTTT. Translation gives CASSVDRGNNEKLFF.

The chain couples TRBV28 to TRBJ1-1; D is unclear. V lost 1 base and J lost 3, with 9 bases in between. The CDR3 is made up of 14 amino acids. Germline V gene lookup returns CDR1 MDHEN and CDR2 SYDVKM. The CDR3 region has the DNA TGTGCCAGCAGTTTATTGACTGGGTACACTGAAGCTTTCTTT. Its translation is CASSLLTGYTEAFF.

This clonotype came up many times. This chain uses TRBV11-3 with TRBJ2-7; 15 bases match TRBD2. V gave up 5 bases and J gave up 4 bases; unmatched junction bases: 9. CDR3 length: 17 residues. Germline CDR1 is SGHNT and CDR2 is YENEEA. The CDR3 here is CASSTPPGTSGRYEQYF. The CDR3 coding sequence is TGTGCCAGCAGCACGCCCCCTGGGACTAGCGGGAGGTACGAGCAGTACTTC.

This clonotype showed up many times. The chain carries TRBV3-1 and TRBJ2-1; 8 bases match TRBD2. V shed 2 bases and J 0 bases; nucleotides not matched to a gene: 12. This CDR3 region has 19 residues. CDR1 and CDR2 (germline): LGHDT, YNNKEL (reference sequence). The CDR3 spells CASSQLGLVGGSSYNEQFF. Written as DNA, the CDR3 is TGTGCCAGCAGCCAACTGGGACTAGTGGGAGGGAGCTCCTACAATGAGCAGTTCTTC.

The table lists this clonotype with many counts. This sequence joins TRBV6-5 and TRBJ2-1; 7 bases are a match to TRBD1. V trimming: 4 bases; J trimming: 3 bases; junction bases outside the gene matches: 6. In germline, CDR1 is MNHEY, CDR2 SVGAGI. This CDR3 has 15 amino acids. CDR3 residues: CASSSGGQVYNEQFF. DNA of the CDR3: TGTGCCAGCAGTTCAGGAGGACAGGTCTACAATGAGCAGTTCTTC.

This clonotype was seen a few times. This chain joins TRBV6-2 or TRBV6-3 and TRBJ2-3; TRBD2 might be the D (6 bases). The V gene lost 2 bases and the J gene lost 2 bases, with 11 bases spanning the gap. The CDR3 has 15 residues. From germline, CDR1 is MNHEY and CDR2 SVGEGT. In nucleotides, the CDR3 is TGTGCCAGCAGTTACACTGGGACTTACACAGATACGCAGTATTTT. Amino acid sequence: CASSYTGTYTDTQYF.

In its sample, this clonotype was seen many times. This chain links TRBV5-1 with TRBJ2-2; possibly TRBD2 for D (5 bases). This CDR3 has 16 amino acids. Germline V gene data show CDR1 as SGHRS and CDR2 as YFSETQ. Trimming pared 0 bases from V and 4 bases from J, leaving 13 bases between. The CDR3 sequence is CASSLAAKAGTGELFF. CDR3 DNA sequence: TGCGCCAGCAGCTTGGCGGCCAAGGCGGGCACCGGGGAGCTGTTTTTT. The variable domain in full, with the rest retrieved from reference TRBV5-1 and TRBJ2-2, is KAGVTQTPRYLIKTRGQQVTLSCSPISGHRSVSWYQQTPGQGLQFLFEYFSETQRNKGNFPGRFSGRQFSNSRSEMNVSTLELGDSALYLCASSLAAKAGTGELFFGEGSRLTVL.

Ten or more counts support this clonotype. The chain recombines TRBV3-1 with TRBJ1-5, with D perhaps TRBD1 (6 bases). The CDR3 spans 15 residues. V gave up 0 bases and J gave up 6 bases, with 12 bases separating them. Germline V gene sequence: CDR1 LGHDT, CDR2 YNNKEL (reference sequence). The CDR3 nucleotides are TGTGCCAGCAGCCAAGATTCTGGGGGGCGTCAGCCCCAGCATTTT. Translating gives CASSQDSGGRQPQHF.

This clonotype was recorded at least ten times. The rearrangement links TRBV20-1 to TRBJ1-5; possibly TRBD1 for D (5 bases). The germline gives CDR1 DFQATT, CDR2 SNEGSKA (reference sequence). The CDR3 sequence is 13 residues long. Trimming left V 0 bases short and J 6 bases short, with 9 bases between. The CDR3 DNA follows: TGCAGTGCTAGAGACAGGGAGACTCAGCCCCAGCATTTT. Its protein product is CSARDRETQPQHF.

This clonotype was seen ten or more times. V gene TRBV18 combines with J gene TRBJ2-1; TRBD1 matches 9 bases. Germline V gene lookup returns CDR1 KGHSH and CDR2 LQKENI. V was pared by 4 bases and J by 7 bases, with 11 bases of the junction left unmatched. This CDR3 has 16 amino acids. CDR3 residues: CASSQMPGQGMNEQFF. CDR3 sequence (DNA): TGTGCCAGCTCACAGATGCCGGGACAGGGAATGAATGAGCAGTTCTTC.

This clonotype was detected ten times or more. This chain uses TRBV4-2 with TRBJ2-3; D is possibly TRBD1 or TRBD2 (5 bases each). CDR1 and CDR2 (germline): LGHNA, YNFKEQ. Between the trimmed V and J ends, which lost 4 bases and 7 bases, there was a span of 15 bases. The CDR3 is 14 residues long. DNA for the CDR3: TGTGCCAGCAGCCCGGACTCGGGACGAAATACGCAGTATTTT. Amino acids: CASSPDSGRNTQYF.

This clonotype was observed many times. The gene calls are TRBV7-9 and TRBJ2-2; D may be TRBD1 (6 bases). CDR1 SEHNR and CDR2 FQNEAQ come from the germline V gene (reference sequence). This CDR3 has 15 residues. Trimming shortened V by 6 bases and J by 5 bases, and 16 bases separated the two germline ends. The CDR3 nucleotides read TGTGCCAGCAGGTTACAGGGTCGGGATACCGGGGAGCTGTTTTTT. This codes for CASRLQGRDTGELFF.

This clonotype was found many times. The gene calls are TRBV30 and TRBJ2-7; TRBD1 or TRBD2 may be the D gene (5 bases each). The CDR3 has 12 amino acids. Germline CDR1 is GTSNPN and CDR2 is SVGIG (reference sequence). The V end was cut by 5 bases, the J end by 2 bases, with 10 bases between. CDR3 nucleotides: TGTGCCTGGGAGCAGGGAGCCTACGAGCAGTACTTC. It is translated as CAWEQGAYEQYF.

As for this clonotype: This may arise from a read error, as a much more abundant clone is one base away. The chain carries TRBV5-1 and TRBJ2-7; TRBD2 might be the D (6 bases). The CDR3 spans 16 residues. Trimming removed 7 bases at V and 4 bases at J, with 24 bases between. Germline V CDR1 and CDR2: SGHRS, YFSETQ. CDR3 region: CASGSGTAGRSYEQYF. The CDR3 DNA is TGCGCCAGCGGCTCAGGGACGGCGGGACGTTCTTACGAGCAGTACTTC. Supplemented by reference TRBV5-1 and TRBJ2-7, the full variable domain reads KAGVTQTPRYLIKTRGQQVTLSCSPISGHRSVSWYQQTPGQGLQFLFEYFSETQRNKGNFPGRFSGRQFSNSRSEMNVSTLELGDSALYLCASGSGTAGRSYEQYFGPGTRLTVT.

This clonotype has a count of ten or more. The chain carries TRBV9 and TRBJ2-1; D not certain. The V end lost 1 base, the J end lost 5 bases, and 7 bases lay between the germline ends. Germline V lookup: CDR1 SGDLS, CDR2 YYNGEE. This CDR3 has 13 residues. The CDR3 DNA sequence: TGTGCCAGCAGCGTATGGCAGGACAATGAGCAGTTCTTC. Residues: CASSVWQDNEQFF.

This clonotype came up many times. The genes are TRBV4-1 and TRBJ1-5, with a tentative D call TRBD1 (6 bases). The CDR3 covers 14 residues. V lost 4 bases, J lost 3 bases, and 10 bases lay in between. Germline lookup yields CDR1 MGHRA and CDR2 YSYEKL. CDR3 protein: CASSPTGSNQPQHF. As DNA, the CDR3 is TGCGCCAGCAGCCCCACAGGGTCCAATCAGCCCCAGCATTTT.

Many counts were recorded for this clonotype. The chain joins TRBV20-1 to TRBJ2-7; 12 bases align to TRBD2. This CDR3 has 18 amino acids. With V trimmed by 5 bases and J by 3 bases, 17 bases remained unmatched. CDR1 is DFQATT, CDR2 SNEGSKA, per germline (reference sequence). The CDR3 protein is CSAHGPLAGGPGGYEQYF. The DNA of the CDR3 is TGCAGTGCTCACGGGCCTCTAGCGGGAGGGCCAGGAGGCTACGAGCAGTACTTC.

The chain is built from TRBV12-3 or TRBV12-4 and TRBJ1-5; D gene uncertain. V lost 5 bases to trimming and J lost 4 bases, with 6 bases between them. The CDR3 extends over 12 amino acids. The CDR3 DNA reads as TGTGCCAGCAGTCGGAGAAATCAGCCCCAGCATTTT. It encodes CASSRRNQPQHF.